The TCR beta chain under discussion was sequenced for a study of technical replicates of blood from several donors. The CDR3 is made up of 15 amino acids. J lost 9 bases, V lost 6 bases, and 12 bases had no gene match. The germline V gene has CDR1 SNHLY and CDR2 FYNNEI. Sequencing used immunoSEQ multiplex PCR; TCRdb keeps in-frame clones, though not all of them. The sample includes fewer than 80,000 clones, roughly 91% of them seen just once. The sequence came from a human donor in good health. Some clones in this sample may be carry-over from other donors' samples. Sample: PBMCs. The rearrangement links TRBV2 to TRBJ2-5, with 11 bases identical to TRBD2. CDR3 sequence reads: CASRDLAGGGRAQYF. For the CDR3, the DNA is TGTGCCAGCAGAGACCTAGCGGGGGGTGGTCGGGCCCAGTACTTC. Together with reference TRBV2 and TRBJ2-5, the CDR3 gives the full variable domain: EPEVTQTPSHQVTQMGQEVILRCVPISNHLYFYWYRQILGQKVEFLVSFYNNEISEKSEIFDDQFSVERPDGSNFTLKIRSTKLEDSAMYFCASRDLAGGGRAQYFGPGTRLLVL.